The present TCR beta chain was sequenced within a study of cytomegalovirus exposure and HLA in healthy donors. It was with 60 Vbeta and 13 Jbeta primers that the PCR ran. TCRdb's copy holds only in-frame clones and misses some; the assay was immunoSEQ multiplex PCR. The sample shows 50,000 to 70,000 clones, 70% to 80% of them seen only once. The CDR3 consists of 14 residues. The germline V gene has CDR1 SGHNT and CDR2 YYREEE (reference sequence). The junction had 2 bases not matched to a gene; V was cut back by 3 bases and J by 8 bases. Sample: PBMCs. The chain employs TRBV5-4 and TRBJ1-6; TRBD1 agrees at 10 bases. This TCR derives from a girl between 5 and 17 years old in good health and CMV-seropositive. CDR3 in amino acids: CASSWDRGYSPLHF. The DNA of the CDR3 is TGTGCCAGCAGCTGGGACAGGGGATATTCACCCCTCCACTTT. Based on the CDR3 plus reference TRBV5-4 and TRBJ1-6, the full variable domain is ETGVTQSPTHLIKTRGQQVTLRCSSQSGHNTVSWYQQALGQGPQFIFQYYREEENGRGNFPPRFSGLQFPNYSSELNVNALELDDSALYLCASSWDRGYSPLHFGNGTRLTVT.